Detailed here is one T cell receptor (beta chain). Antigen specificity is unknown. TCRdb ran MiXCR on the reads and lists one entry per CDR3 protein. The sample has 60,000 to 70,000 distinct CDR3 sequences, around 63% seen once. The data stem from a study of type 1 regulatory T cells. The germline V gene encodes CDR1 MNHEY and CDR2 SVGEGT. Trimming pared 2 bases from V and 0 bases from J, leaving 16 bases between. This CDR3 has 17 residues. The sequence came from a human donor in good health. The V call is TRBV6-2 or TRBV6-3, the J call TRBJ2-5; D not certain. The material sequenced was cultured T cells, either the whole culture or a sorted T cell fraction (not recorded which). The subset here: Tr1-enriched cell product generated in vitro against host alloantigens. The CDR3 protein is CASSYQTGGQYQETQYF. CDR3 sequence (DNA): TGTGCCAGCAGTTACCAGACTGGCGGCCAGTACCAAGAGACCCAGTACTTC.